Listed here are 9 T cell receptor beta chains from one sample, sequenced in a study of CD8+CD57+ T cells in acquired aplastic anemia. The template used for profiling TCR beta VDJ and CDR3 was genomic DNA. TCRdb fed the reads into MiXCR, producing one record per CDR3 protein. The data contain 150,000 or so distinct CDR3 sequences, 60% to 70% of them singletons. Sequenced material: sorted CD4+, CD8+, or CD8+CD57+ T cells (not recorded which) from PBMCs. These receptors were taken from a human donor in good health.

The CDR3 coding sequence is TGCAGTGCTAGAGATAGACATGGGAGGACTGAAGCTTTCTTT. As protein: CSARDRHGRTEAFF. The chain links TRBV20-1 to TRBJ1-1; D unclear. The ends were cut back, 0 bases at V and 5 bases at J, with 13 bases in the middle. The CDR3 covers 14 residues. Per the germline V gene, CDR1 is DFQATT and CDR2 is SNEGSKA (reference sequence).

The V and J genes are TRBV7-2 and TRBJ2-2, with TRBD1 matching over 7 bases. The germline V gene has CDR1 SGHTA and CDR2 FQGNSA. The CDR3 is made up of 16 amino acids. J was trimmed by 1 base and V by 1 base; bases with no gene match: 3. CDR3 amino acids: CASSLGRTGNTGELFF. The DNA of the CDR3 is TGTGCCAGCAGCTTAGGCCGGACAGGGAACACCGGGGAGCTGTTTTTT. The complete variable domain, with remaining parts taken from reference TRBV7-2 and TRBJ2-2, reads GAGVSQSPSNKVTEKGKDVELRCDPISGHTALYWYRQSLGQGLEFLIYFQGNSAPDKSGLPSDRFSAERTGGSVSTLTIQRTQQEDSAVYLCASSLGRTGNTGELFFGEGSRLTVL.

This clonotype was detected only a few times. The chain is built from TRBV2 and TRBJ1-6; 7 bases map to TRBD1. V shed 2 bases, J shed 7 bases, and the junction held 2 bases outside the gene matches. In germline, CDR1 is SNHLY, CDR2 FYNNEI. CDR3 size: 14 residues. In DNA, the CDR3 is TGTGCCAGCAGTGAACAGGGGGTGAATTCACCCCTCCACTTT. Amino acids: CASSEQGVNSPLHF. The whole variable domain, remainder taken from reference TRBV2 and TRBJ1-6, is EPEVTQTPSHQVTQMGQEVILRCVPISNHLYFYWYRQILGQKVEFLVSFYNNEISEKSEIFDDQFSVERPDGSNFTLKIRSTKLEDSAMYFCASSEQGVNSPLHFGNGTRLTVT.

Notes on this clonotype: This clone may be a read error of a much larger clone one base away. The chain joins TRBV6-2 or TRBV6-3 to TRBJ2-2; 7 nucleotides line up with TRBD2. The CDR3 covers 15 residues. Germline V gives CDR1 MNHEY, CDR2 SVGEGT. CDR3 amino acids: CATHKAGYGTGELLF. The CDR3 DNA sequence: TGTGCCACGCACAAAGCGGGATACGGGACCGGGGAGCTGCTTTTT.

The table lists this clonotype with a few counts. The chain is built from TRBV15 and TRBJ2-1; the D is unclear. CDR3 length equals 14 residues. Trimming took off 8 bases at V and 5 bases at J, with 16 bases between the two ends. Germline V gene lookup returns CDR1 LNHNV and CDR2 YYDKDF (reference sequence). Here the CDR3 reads CATSVGMNHNEQFF. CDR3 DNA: TGTGCCACCTCGGTGGGAATGAACCACAATGAGCAGTTCTTC. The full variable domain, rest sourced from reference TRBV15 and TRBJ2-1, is DAMVIQNPRYQVTQFGKPVTLSCSQTLNHNVMYWYQQKSSQAPKLLFHYYDKDFNNEADTPDNFQSRRPNTSFCFLDIRSPGLGDTAMYLCATSVGMNHNEQFFGPGTRLTVL.

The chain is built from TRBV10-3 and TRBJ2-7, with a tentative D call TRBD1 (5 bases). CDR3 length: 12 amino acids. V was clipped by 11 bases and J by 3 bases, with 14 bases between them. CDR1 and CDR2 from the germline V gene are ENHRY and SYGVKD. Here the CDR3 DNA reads TGTGCCTCCGGGTCTAGGGGCTACGAGCAGTACTTC. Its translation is CASGSRGYEQYF.

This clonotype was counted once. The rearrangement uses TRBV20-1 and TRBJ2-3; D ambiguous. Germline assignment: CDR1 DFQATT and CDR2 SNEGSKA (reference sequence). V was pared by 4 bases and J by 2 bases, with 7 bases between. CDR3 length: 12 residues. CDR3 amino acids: CSATTFTDTQYF. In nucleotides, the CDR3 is TGCAGTGCTACTACTTTCACAGATACGCAGTATTTT.

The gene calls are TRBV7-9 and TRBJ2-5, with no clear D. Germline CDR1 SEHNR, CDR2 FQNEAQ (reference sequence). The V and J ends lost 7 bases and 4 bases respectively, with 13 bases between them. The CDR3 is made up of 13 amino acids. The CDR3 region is CASTLSVLETQYF. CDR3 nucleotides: TGTGCCAGCACTCTATCGGTATTAGAGACCCAGTACTTC.

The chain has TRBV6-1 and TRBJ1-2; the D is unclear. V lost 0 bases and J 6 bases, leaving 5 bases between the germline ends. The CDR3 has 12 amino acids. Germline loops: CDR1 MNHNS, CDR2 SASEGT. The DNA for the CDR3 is TGTGCCAGCAGTGAAGCCGAGGATGGCTACACCTTC. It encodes CASSEAEDGYTF.